At least ten counts were recorded for the clone carrying this T cell receptor beta chain. The sample comes from a study of tumor and adjacent non-tumor tissue in lung cancer. RNA was extracted from bulk tissue without any cell sorting. The library came from three nested PCR rounds adapted from ARM-PCR protocols. Each CDR3 protein gets one entry after TCRdb re-called the multiplex PCR reads with MiXCR. This sample yields about 120,000 distinct CDR3 sequences, of which about 66% are seen a single time; over 10% belongs to the top ten. The CDR3 runs 16 residues. Germline CDR1 MNHNS, CDR2 SASEGT. The V and J ends lost 6 bases and 4 bases, in that order; junction bases with no gene match: 9.

The gene calls are TRBV6-1 and TRBJ2-2; 9 bases align to TRBD1. The receptor comes from a man in his thirties or forties with non-small cell lung cancer. Input material: lung tumor tissue. The CDR3 spells CASRDGTGSVTGELFF. DNA for the CDR3: TGTGCCAGCAGGGACGGGACAGGGTCAGTCACCGGGGAGCTGTTTTTT.